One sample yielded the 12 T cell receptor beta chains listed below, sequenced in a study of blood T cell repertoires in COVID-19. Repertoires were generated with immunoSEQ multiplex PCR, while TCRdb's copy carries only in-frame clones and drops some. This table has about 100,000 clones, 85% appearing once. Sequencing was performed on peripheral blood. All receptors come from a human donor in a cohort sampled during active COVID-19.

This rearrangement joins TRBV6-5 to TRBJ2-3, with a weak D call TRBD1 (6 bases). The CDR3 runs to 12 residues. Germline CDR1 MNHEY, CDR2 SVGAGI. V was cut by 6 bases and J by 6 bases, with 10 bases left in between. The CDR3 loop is CASSSTGDTQYF. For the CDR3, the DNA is TGTGCCAGCAGCTCCACAGGGGATACGCAGTATTTT.

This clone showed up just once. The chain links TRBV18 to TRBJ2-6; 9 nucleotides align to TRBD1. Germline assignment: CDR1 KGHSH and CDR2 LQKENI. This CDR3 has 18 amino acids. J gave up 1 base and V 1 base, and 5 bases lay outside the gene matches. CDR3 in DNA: TGTGCCAGCTCACCACTCACAGGGGGCTTATCTGGGGCCAACGTCCTGACTTTC. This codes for CASSPLTGGLSGANVLTF.

DNA of the CDR3: TGCAGCGCTGGCTATATGAACACTGAAGCTTTCTTT. Translated, it gives CSAGYMNTEAFF. The chain employs TRBV29-1 and TRBJ1-1; D gene ambiguous. The CDR3 sequence is 12 residues long. Germline V gene sequence: CDR1 SQVTM, CDR2 ANQGSEA. V was shortened by 7 bases and J by 0 bases, with 9 bases between the two germline ends.

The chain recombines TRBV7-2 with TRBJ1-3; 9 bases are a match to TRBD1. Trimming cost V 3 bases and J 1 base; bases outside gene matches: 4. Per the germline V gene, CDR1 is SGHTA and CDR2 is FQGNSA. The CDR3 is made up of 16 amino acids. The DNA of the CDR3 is TGTGCCAGCAGCTTTACAGGGGGCGCATCTGGAAACACCATATATTTT. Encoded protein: CASSFTGGASGNTIYF.

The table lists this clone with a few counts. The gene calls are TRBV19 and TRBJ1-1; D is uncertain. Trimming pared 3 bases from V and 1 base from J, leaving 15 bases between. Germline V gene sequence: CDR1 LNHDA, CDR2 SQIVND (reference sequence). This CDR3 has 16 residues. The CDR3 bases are TGTGCCAGTAGTATCCCCGGTGGAGCAGCGAACACTGAAGCTTTCTTT. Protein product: CASSIPGGAANTEAFF.

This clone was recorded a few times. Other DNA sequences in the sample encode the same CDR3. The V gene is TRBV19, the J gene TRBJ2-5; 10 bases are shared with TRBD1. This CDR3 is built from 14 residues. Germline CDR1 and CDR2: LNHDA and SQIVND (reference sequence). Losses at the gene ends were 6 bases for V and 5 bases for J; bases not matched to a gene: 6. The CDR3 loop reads CASSPTGGVETQYF. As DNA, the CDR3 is TGTGCCAGTAGCCCGACAGGGGGCGTTGAGACCCAGTACTTC.

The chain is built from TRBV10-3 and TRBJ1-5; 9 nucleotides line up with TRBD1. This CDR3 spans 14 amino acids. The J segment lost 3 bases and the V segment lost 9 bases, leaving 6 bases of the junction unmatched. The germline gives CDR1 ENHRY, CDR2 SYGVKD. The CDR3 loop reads CAIRGQGVNQPQHF. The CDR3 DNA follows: TGTGCCATTAGGGGACAGGGCGTCAATCAGCCCCAGCATTTT.

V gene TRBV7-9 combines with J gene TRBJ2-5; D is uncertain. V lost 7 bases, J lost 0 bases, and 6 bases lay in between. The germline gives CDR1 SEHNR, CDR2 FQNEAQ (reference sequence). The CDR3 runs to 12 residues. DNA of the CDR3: TGTGCCAGCAATTCTGACCAAGAGACCCAGTACTTC. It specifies CASNSDQETQYF.

The CDR3 loop is CASSLRLGYNEQFF. CDR3 nucleotide sequence: TGTGCCAGCAGCCTCAGACTAGGATACAATGAGCAGTTCTTC. V is TRBV5-4 and J is TRBJ2-1; a weak D match, TRBD2 (6 bases). V was shortened by 4 bases and J by 4 bases, with 12 bases between the two germline ends. Germline assignment: CDR1 SGHNT and CDR2 YYREEE (reference sequence). The CDR3 has 14 amino acids. Together with reference TRBV5-4 and TRBJ2-1, the CDR3 gives the full variable domain: ETGVTQSPTHLIKTRGQQVTLRCSSQSGHNTVSWYQQALGQGPQFIFQYYREEENGRGNFPPRFSGLQFPNYSSELNVNALELDDSALYLCASSLRLGYNEQFFGPGTRLTVL.

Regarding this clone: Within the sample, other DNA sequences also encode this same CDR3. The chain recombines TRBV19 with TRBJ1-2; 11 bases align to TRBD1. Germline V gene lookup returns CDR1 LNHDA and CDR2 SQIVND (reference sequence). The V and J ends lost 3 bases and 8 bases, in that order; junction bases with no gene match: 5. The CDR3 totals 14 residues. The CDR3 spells CASSMDRGRGGYTF. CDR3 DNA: TGTGCCAGTAGTATGGACAGGGGGCGCGGCGGCTACACCTTC.

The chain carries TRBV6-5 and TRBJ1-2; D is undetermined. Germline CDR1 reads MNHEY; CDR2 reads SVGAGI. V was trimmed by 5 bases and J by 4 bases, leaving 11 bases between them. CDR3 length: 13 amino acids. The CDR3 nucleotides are TGTGCCAGCAGTCCGCCGGGAGGCTATGGCTACACCTTC. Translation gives CASSPPGGYGYTF.

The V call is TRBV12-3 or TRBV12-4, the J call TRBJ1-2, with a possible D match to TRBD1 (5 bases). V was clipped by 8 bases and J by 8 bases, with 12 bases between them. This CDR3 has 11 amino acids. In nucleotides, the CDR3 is TGTGCCAGCGGGGGGGGTTTCGGCTACACCTTC. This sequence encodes CASGGGFGYTF.